This TCR beta chain was documented in a study of T cells in Graves' hyperthyroidism and ophthalmopathy. General study findings and limits: Most thyroid clonotypes expanded above 0.001 were also detected in blood.

Germline V gene sequence: CDR1 GTSNPN, CDR2 SVGIG (reference sequence). V was pared by 0 bases and J by 7 bases, with 1 base of the junction left unmatched. This CDR3 is 13 amino acids long. An absence of ophthalmopathy progression within 18 months meant stable Graves' hyperthyroidism. Diagnostic assessment was based on clinical symptoms, serum thyroxine and TRAb, thyroid ultrasound and orbital computed tomography. Amplification of TCR beta CDR3 regions used RNA as the template. The study used the HTBI primer set for a first-round RT-PCR of the TCR CDR3. TCRdb processed the multiplex PCR reads anew with MiXCR; each CDR3 protein has one entry. The repertoire has hundreds of thousands of distinct CDR3 sequences, around 15% of them found once; the top ten carry about a tenth. To note about this clonotype: The target antigen is unknown.

The chain recombines TRBV30 with TRBJ1-4; 8 nucleotides line up with TRBD1. Sequencing used blood. The clonotype comes from a woman aged 18-29 years with Graves' hyperthyroidism. CDR3: CAWSVTGGEKLFF. The DNA of the CDR3 is TGTGCCTGGAGTGTCACAGGGGGTGAAAAACTGTTTTTT.